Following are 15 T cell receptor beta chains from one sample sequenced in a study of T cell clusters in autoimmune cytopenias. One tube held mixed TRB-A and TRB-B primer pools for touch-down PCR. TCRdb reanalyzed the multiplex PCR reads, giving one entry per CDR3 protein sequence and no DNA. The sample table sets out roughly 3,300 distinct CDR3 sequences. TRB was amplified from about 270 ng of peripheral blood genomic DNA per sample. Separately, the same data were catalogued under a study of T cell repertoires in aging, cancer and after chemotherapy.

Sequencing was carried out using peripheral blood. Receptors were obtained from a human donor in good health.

The CDR3 is CASTVPGQGHQPQHF. This chain joins TRBV28 and TRBJ1-5; TCRdb's assignment of TRBD1 cannot be checked, as there is no DNA. Germline assignment: CDR1 MDHEN and CDR2 SYDVKM. CDR3 length: 15 amino acids.

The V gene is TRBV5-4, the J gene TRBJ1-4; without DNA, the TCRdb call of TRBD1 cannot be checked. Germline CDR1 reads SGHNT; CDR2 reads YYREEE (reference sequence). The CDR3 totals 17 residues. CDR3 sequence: CASSLWGGRASNEKLFF.

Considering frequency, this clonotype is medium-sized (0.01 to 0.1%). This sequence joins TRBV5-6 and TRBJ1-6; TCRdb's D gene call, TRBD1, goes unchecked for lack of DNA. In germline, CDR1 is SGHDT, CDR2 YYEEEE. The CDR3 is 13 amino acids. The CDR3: CASSPGTVMSLHF.

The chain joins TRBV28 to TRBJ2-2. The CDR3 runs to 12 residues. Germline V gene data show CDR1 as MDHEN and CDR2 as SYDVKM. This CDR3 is CASSGGDGELFF.

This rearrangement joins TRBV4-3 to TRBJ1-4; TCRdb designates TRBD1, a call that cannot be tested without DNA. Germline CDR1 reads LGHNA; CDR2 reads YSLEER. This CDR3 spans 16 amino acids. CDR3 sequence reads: CASSQDLGQGDEKLFF.

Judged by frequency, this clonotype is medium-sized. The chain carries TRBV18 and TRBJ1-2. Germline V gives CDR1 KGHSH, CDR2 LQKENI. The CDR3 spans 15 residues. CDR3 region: CASSPAGRRNYGYTF.

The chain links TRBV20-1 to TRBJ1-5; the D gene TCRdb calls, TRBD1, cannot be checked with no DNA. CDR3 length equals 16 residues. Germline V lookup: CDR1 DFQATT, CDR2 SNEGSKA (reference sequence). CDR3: CSARGWGRGSNQPQHF.

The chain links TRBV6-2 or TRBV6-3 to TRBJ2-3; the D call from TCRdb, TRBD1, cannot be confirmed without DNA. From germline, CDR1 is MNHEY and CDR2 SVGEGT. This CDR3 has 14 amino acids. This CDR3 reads CASSEGTGSDTQYF.

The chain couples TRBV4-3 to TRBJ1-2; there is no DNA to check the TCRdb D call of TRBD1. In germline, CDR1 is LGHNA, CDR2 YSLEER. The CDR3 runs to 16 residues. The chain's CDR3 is CASSQATARANYGYTF.

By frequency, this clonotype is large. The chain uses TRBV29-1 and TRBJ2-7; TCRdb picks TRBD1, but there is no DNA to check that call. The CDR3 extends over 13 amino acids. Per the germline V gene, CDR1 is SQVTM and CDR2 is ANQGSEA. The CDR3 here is CSVKDSLSSEQYF.

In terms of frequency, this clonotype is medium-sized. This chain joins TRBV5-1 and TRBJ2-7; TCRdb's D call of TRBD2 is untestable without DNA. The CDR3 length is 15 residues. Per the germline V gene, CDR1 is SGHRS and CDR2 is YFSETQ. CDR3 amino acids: CASSPEGRAPDEQYF.

This CDR3 reads CSASSRGGNQPQHF. V and J are TRBV20-1 and TRBJ1-5; TCRdb indicates TRBD1, and absent DNA this call remains unverified. This CDR3 is built from 14 residues. Germline V gene data show CDR1 as DFQATT and CDR2 as SNEGSKA (reference sequence).

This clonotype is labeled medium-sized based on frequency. Here the CDR3 reads CASRTSSEQYF. The chain has TRBV6-5 and TRBJ2-7; TCRdb names TRBD2, which stays unverified in the absence of DNA. Germline CDR1 and CDR2: MNHEY and SVGAGI. The CDR3 extends over 11 amino acids.

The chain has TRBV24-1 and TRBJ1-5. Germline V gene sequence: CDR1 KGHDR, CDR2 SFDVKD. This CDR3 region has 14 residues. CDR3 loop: CATSDAAANQPQHF.

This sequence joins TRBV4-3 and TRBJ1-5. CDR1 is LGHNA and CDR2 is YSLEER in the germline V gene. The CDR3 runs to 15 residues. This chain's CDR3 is CASSQDLDTNQPQHF.